This T cell receptor (beta chain) was sequenced during a study of cytomegalovirus exposure and HLA in healthy donors. Study information: Researchers previously reported finding fewer than 140 million unique TCR beta sequences from 150 million to 200 million T cells.

Use of 60 Vbeta and 13 Jbeta primers characterized the PCR. Using immunoSEQ multiplex PCR, the repertoire was profiled, and TCRdb retains in-frame clones only, with some absent. The profile shows over 150,000 clones, roughly 80% of them singletons. Findings and limits, study-wide: Later work found that TCR association rates differed between HLA loci; DRB1 had the most and HLA-C the fewest. In a later analysis, a missense DCLRE1C variant was linked to TCR beta V- and J-gene trimming.

This clone has a handful of counts. Antigen: not known. The CDR3 spans 14 residues. The V and J ends lost 4 bases and 4 bases, in that order; junction bases with no gene match: 6. Germline assignment: CDR1 MNHEY and CDR2 SMNVEV (reference sequence). This TCR was sampled from a male donor in good health and CMV-seronegative. Material: PBMCs. J is TRBJ2-7 and V is TRBV27, with 8 positions matching TRBD1. CDR3 in amino acids: CASSSLDREYEQYF. In DNA form, the CDR3 reads TGTGCCAGCAGTTCCTTGGACAGGGAATACGAGCAGTACTTC.